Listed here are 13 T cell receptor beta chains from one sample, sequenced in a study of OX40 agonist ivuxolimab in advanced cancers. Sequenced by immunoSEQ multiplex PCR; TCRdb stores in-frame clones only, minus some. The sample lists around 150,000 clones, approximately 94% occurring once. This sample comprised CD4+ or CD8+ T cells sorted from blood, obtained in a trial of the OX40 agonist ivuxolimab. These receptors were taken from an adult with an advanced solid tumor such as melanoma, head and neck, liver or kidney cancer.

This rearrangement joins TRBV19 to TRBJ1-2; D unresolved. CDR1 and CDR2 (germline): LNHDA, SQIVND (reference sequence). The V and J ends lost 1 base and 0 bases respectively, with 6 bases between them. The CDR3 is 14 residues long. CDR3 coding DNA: TGTGCCAGTAGTATAGGCAACTCTAACTATGGCTACACCTTC. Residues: CASSIGNSNYGYTF.

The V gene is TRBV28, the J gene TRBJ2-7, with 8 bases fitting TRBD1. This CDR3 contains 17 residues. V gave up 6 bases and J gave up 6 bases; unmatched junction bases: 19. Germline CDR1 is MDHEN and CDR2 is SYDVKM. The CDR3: CASSPRWGSAGTGEQYF. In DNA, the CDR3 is TGTGCCAGCAGCCCCCGGTGGGGCTCAGCCGGGACAGGCGAGCAGTACTTC.

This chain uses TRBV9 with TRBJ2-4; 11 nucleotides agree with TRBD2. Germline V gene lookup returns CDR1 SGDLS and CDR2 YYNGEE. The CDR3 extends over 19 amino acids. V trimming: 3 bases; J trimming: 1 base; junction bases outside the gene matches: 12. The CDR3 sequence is CASSGTTSGNGDAKNIQYF. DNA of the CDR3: TGTGCCAGCAGCGGAACGACTAGCGGGAACGGGGACGCCAAAAACATTCAGTACTTC.

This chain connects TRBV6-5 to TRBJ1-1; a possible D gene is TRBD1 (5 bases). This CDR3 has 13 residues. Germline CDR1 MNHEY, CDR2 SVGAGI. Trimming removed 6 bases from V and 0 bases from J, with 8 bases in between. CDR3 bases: TGTGCCAGCAGCCAACAGGTGAACACTGAAGCTTTCTTT. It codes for CASSQQVNTEAFF.

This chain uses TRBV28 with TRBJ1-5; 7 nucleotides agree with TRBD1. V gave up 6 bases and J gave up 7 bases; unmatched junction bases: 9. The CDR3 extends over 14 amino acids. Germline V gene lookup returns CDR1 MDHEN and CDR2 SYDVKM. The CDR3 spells CASSLTGAEQPQHF. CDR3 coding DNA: TGTGCCAGCAGCCTTACAGGGGCGGAACAGCCCCAGCATTTT.

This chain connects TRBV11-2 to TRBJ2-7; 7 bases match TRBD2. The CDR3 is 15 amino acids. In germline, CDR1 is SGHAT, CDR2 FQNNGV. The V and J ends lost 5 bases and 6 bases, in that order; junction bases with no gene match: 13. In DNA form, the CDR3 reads TGTGCCAGCAGCACACTGAGTGGGAGGGCCGGCGAGCAGTACTTC. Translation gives CASSTLSGRAGEQYF. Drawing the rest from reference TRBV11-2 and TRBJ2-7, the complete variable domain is EAGVAQSPRYKIIEKRQSVAFWCNPISGHATLYWYQQILGQGPKLLIQFQNNGVVDDSQLPKDRFSAERLKGVDSTLKIQPAKLEDSAVYLCASSTLSGRAGEQYFGPGTRLTVT.

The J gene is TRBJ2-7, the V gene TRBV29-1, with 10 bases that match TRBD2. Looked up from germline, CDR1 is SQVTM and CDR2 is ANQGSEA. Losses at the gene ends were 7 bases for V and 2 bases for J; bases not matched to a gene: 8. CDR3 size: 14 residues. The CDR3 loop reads CSAGQREGTYEQYF. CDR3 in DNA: TGCAGCGCCGGCCAGCGGGAGGGGACCTACGAGCAGTACTTC.

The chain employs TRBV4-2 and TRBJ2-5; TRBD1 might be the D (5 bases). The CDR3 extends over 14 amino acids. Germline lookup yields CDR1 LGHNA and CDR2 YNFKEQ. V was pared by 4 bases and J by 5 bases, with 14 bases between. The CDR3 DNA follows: TGTGCCAGCAGCCCCCACAGGACGGGTGAGACCCAGTACTTC. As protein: CASSPHRTGETQYF.

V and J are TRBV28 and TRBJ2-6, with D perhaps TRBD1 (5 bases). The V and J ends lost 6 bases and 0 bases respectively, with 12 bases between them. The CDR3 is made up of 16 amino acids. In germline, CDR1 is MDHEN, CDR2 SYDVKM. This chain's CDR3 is CASRRQPSSGANVLTF. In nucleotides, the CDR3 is TGTGCCAGCAGGCGACAGCCAAGCTCTGGGGCCAACGTCCTGACTTTC. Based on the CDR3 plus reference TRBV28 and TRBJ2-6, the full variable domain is DVKVTQSSRYLVKRTGEKVFLECVQDMDHENMFWYRQDPGLGLRLIYFSYDVKMKEKGDIPEGYSVSREKKERFSLILESASTNQTSMYLCASRRQPSSGANVLTFGAGSRLTVL.

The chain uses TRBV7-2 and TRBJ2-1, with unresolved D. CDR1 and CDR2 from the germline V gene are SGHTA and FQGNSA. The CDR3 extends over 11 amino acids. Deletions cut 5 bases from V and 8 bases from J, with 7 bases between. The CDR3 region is CASSPTYEQFF. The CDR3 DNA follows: TGTGCCAGCAGCCCTACCTATGAGCAGTTCTTC.

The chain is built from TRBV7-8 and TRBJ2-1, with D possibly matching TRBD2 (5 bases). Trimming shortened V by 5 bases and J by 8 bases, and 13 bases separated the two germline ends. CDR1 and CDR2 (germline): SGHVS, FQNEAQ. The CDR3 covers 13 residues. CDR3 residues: CASSATLEYEQFF. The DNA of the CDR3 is TGTGCCAGCAGCGCCACACTAGAATATGAGCAGTTCTTC.

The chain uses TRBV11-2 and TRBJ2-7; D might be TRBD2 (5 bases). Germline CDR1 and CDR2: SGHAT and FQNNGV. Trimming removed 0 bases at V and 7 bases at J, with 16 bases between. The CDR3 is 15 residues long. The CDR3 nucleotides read TGTGCCAGCAGCTTAGAGAGGGTTAACAGTGTGGAGCAGTACTTC. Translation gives CASSLERVNSVEQYF. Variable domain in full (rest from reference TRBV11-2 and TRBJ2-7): EAGVAQSPRYKIIEKRQSVAFWCNPISGHATLYWYQQILGQGPKLLIQFQNNGVVDDSQLPKDRFSAERLKGVDSTLKIQPAKLEDSAVYLCASSLERVNSVEQYFGPGTRLTVT.

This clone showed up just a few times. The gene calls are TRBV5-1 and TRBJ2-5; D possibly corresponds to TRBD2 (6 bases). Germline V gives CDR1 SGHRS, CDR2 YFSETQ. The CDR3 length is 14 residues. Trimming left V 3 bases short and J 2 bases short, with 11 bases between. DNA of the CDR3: TGCGCCAGCAGCTCGCGGGGACTTCAAGAGACCCAGTACTTC. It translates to CASSSRGLQETQYF.